One and the same sample provided the 29 T cell receptor beta chains below, sequenced in a study of graft-versus-host responses after intestinal transplantation. The antigens these receptors bind are not known. Using immunoSEQ multiplex PCR, the repertoire was profiled, and TCRdb retains in-frame clones only, with some absent. Here the sample spans 60,000 to 90,000 clones, about 90% being singletons. The sequencing used unstimulated CD8+ T cells sorted from spleen or lymph node cells, collected before intestinal transplant. All receptors derive from a human donor who received an intestinal transplant.

J is TRBJ1-2 and V is TRBV4-1; 8 nucleotides agree with TRBD1. CDR1 MGHRA and CDR2 YSYEKL come from the germline V gene. The V and J ends lost 3 bases and 6 bases, in that order; junction bases with no gene match: 3. The CDR3 is 13 residues long. The CDR3 protein is CASSHQGADGYTF. For the CDR3, the DNA is TGCGCCAGCAGCCACCAGGGGGCCGATGGCTACACCTTC.

The CDR3 DNA is TGTGCCAGCAGCGGGGGTGCCGGGACAGGGGGATCCTACAATGAGCAGTTCTTC. Translation gives CASSGGAGTGGSYNEQFF. The chain has TRBV9 and TRBJ2-1; 11 bases align to TRBD1. V was clipped by 3 bases and J by 1 base; unmatched bases: 9. CDR1 and CDR2 from the germline V gene are SGDLS and YYNGEE. The CDR3 has 18 residues.

The V gene is TRBV2, the J gene TRBJ2-7, with a tentative D call TRBD2 (5 bases). V was clipped by 4 bases and J by 9 bases, with 19 bases between them. CDR3 size: 14 residues. Germline V gene sequence: CDR1 SNHLY, CDR2 FYNNEI. CDR3 region: CASSGENSALGQYF. In DNA, the CDR3 is TGTGCCAGCAGTGGGGAGAACAGCGCCCTGGGGCAGTACTTC.

The V and J genes are TRBV5-4 and TRBJ2-7; 7 positions agree with TRBD1. Germline V CDR1 and CDR2: SGHNT, YYREEE (reference sequence). The CDR3 is 14 residues long. After removal of 2 bases from V and 3 bases from J, the junction contained 5 bases not matched to a gene. This CDR3 is CASSFWDRVYEQYF. Here the CDR3 DNA reads TGTGCCAGCAGCTTTTGGGACAGAGTCTACGAGCAGTACTTC.

The CDR3 loop reads CASSHEMAGTGYEDTEAFF. The CDR3 DNA follows: TGTGCCAGCAGCCATGAAATGGCGGGGACAGGGTACGAGGACACTGAAGCTTTCTTT. The J gene is TRBJ1-1, the V gene TRBV4-2; 9 bases match TRBD1. J was trimmed by 3 bases and V by 3 bases; bases with no gene match: 17. CDR3 length: 19 residues. Germline CDR1 reads LGHNA; CDR2 reads YNFKEQ.

The chain has TRBV29-1 and TRBJ1-1, with 9 bases lining up with TRBD1. Trimming removed 4 bases from V and 5 bases from J; junction bases left unmatched: 5. CDR1 SQVTM and CDR2 ANQGSEA come from the germline V gene. The CDR3 covers 13 residues. CDR3 bases: TGCAGCGTTGGAGGGACAGGGTTTACTGAAGCTTTCTTT. Protein product: CSVGGTGFTEAFF. The full variable domain, in which reference TRBV29-1 and TRBJ1-1 provide the parts outside the CDR3, is SAVISQKPSRDICQRGTSLTIQCQVDSQVTMMFWYRQQPGQSLTLIATANQGSEATYESGFVIDKFPISRPNLTFSTLTVSNMSPEDSSIYLCSVGGTGFTEAFFGQGTRLTVV.

The chain combines TRBV11-2 with TRBJ2-3; 8 nucleotides line up with TRBD2. The CDR3 length is 16 residues. Germline values: CDR1 SGHAT, CDR2 FQNNGV. The V gene end was trimmed by 1 base and the J gene end by 0 bases; junction bases not matched to a gene: 3. The CDR3 is CASSLVQRGSTDTQYF. The DNA of the CDR3 is TGTGCCAGCAGCTTAGTTCAGCGGGGGAGCACAGATACGCAGTATTTT.

V is TRBV13 and J is TRBJ2-3; D possibly corresponds to TRBD2 (5 bases). This CDR3 contains 16 residues. CDR1 PRHDT and CDR2 FYEKMQ come from the germline V gene (reference sequence). Trimming cost V 0 bases and J 1 base, with 11 bases left between them. CDR3 nucleotides: TGTGCCAGCAGCTTAGGTCGACTCGGGGGCACAGATACGCAGTATTTT. Translating gives CASSLGRLGGTDTQYF. Full variable domain (rest looked up from reference TRBV13 and TRBJ2-3): AAGVIQSPRHLIKEKRETATLKCYPIPRHDTVYWYQQGPGQDPQFLISFYEKMQSDKGSIPDRFSAQQFSDYHSELNMSSLELGDSALYFCASSLGRLGGTDTQYFGPGTRLTVL.

The V call is TRBV6-1, the J call TRBJ2-7, with unresolved D. Germline values: CDR1 MNHNS, CDR2 SASEGT. There are 12 residues in the CDR3. Trimming pared 2 bases from V and 5 bases from J, leaving 7 bases between. CDR3 region: CASSETADEQYF. As DNA, the CDR3 is TGTGCCAGCAGTGAAACCGCGGACGAGCAGTACTTC.

The chain carries TRBV2 and TRBJ1-3; D remains unclear. This CDR3 has 12 residues. Germline V gene sequence: CDR1 SNHLY, CDR2 FYNNEI. V shed 10 bases and J shed 2 bases, with 9 bases lying between them. The CDR3 spells CATLSPGNTIYF. The CDR3 DNA is TGTGCCACCCTGAGCCCTGGAAACACCATATATTTT.

This chain uses TRBV4-1 with TRBJ1-6; TRBD1 is a possible D gene (6 bases). Germline values: CDR1 MGHRA, CDR2 YSYEKL. The ends were cut back, 4 bases at V and 2 bases at J, with 18 bases in the middle. This CDR3 is built from 18 residues. The chain's CDR3 is CASSPGAGAYPYNSPLHF. The CDR3 nucleotides read TGCGCCAGCAGCCCGGGTGCGGGGGCCTACCCCTATAATTCACCCCTCCACTTT.

J is TRBJ2-7 and V is TRBV9; TRBD2 aligns across 8 bases. The CDR3 totals 14 residues. Per germline, CDR1 SGDLS and CDR2 YYNGEE. V was pared by 4 bases and J by 5 bases, with 8 bases of the junction left unmatched. In DNA form, the CDR3 reads TGTGCCAGCAGCACCGGGCGGGGGGTCCACGAGCAGTACTTC. Protein product: CASSTGRGVHEQYF.

The rearrangement uses TRBV5-6 and TRBJ2-7; D may be TRBD1 (6 bases). This CDR3 contains 14 residues. With 7 bases removed from V and 1 base from J, the gap between germline ends came to 15 bases. Germline V gene lookup returns CDR1 SGHDT and CDR2 YYEEEE. CDR3 in DNA: TGTGCCAGCTTTGGGCAGGGGATATCCTACGAGCAGTACTTC. This translates into CASFGQGISYEQYF.

This chain links TRBV6-5 with TRBJ2-5; D is possibly TRBD2 (5 bases). Between the trimmed V and J ends, which lost 7 bases and 2 bases, there was a span of 14 bases. The CDR3 is 14 residues long. The germline CDR1 and CDR2 sequences are MNHEY and SVGAGI. CDR3 bases: TGTGCCAGCACCCAGTCGGGGTATCAAGAGACCCAGTACTTC. Amino acid sequence: CASTQSGYQETQYF.

This chain uses TRBV5-4 with TRBJ1-1; 7 nucleotides align to TRBD1. CDR1 and CDR2 (germline): SGHNT, YYREEE (reference sequence). The CDR3 consists of 15 residues. Trimming cost V 3 bases and J 1 base; bases outside gene matches: 6. CDR3 in amino acids: CASSSVRDRNTEAFF. CDR3 nucleotide sequence: TGTGCCAGCAGCTCTGTTCGGGACAGGAACACTGAAGCTTTCTTT.

The count of this clone is one. The rearrangement links TRBV9 to TRBJ2-2; no reliable D call. CDR1 SGDLS and CDR2 YYNGEE come from the germline V gene. The ends were cut back, 3 bases at V and 6 bases at J, with 9 bases in the middle. This CDR3 comprises 13 residues. In nucleotides, the CDR3 is TGTGCCAGCAGCGAGACTTCCCCCGGGGAGCTGTTTTTT. Amino acids: CASSETSPGELFF.

The chain links TRBV5-5 to TRBJ2-7; the match to TRBD1 covers 8 bases. Trimming cost V 5 bases and J 3 bases; bases outside gene matches: 16. This CDR3 contains 17 residues. In germline, CDR1 is SGHKS, CDR2 YYEKEE (reference sequence). CDR3 loop: CASSPGTGGLRDYEQYF. The DNA for the CDR3 is TGTGCCAGCAGTCCCGGGACAGGTGGTCTCCGCGACTACGAGCAGTACTTC.

This clone showed up just once. The V gene is TRBV19, the J gene TRBJ2-3, with 8 bases identical to TRBD1. This CDR3 is 16 amino acids long. In germline, CDR1 is LNHDA, CDR2 SQIVND (reference sequence). V trimming: 3 bases; J trimming: 2 bases; junction bases outside the gene matches: 7. The CDR3 sequence is CASSIRVRGPTDTQYF. CDR3 DNA sequence: TGTGCCAGTAGTATTCGGGTCAGGGGGCCCACAGATACGCAGTATTTT.

The chain carries TRBV5-6 and TRBJ2-5; TRBD1 matches 10 bases. In germline, CDR1 is SGHDT, CDR2 YYEEEE. V lost 4 bases, J lost 1 base, and 4 bases stayed unmatched. This CDR3 has 15 amino acids. CDR3 nucleotides: TGTGCCAGCAGCCCGGGACAGGGGTTCCAAGAGACCCAGTACTTC. Its translation: CASSPGQGFQETQYF. Full variable domain (rest looked up from reference TRBV5-6 and TRBJ2-5): DAGVTQSPTHLIKTRGQQVTLRCSPKSGHDTVSWYQQALGQGPQFIFQYYEEEERQRGNFPDRFSGHQFPNYSSELNVNALLLGDSALYLCASSPGQGFQETQYFGPGTRLLVL.

The chain recombines TRBV4-1 with TRBJ2-1; tentative D call: TRBD1 (6 bases). Trimming took 4 bases from V and 10 from J, leaving 14 bases between them. This CDR3 is 13 amino acids long. CDR1 and CDR2 (germline): MGHRA, YSYEKL. CDR3 DNA: TGCGCCAGCAGCCCCGTGGGGGCGGAAGAGCAGTTCTTC. It yields the protein CASSPVGAEEQFF.

V usage is TRBV5-1 and J usage is TRBJ2-2, with 12 bases fitting TRBD2. Germline CDR1 reads SGHRS; CDR2 reads YFSETQ. The CDR3 has 17 residues. The trim removed 1 base at V and 5 bases at J, leaving 6 bases unmatched. The CDR3 loop reads CASSLLPSGGVTGELFF. The CDR3 DNA follows: TGCGCCAGCAGCTTGCTCCCTAGCGGGGGGGTGACCGGGGAGCTGTTTTTT.

This clone was found a few times. The sample has other DNA sequences that encode this CDR3 too. The rearrangement links TRBV11-2 to TRBJ2-7, with a weak D call TRBD1 (6 bases). This CDR3 contains 13 residues. Trimming removed 6 bases at V and 3 bases at J, with 12 bases between. Germline values: CDR1 SGHAT, CDR2 FQNNGV. The CDR3 protein is CASSTGTRYEQYF. The CDR3 DNA follows: TGTGCCAGCAGTACCGGGACACGCTACGAGCAGTACTTC.

This clone was detected once. The chain has TRBV7-9 and TRBJ2-3; 9 nucleotides match TRBD2. The CDR3 has 16 residues. Germline values: CDR1 SEHNR, CDR2 FQNEAQ (reference sequence). V gave up 5 bases and J gave up 4 bases; unmatched junction bases: 10. This CDR3 is CASSVVAGATADTQYF. The CDR3 DNA reads TGTGCCAGCAGCGTAGTAGCGGGGGCAACAGCAGATACGCAGTATTTT.

This chain connects TRBV7-8 to TRBJ1-2, with D hard to call. Trimming shortened V by 1 base and J by 1 base, and 7 bases separated the two germline ends. CDR3 length equals 14 residues. Germline CDR1 reads SGHVS; CDR2 reads FQNEAQ. This CDR3 reads CASSLGALNYGYTF. The CDR3 region has the DNA TGTGCCAGCAGCTTAGGGGCACTTAACTATGGCTACACCTTC.

In DNA form, the CDR3 reads TGTGCCAGCAGATCAGGGCACTCCTACGAGCAGTACTTC. Translation: CASRSGHSYEQYF. The chain uses TRBV5-5 and TRBJ2-7; possibly TRBD1 for D (5 bases). The germline V gene has CDR1 SGHKS and CDR2 YYEKEE (reference sequence). The CDR3 spans 13 residues. V lost 5 bases, J lost 0 bases, and 9 bases lay in between.

V usage is TRBV13 and J usage is TRBJ2-7, with D possibly matching TRBD2 (5 bases). The CDR3 length is 14 residues. The V end was cut by 8 bases, the J end by 3 bases, with 17 bases between. From germline, CDR1 is PRHDT and CDR2 FYEKMQ (reference sequence). The CDR3 bases are TGTGCCAGCTCCGGGGTTGGGGAGAACTACGAGCAGTACTTC. This gives the protein CASSGVGENYEQYF.

This clone turned up a few times. V is TRBV11-3 and J is TRBJ2-1; 9 bases line up with TRBD1. The CDR3 is made up of 15 amino acids. V trimming: 2 bases; J trimming: 8 bases; junction bases outside the gene matches: 7. The V gene's germline CDR1 is SGHNT and CDR2 YENEEA. The CDR3 coding sequence is TGTGCCAGCAGCTTATACGGCGGGACAGGGTATGAGCAGTTCTTC. Amino acid sequence: CASSLYGGTGYEQFF.

For this clone: This same CDR3 is encoded by further DNA sequences in the sample. This chain uses TRBV27 with TRBJ1-5; unclear D gene. Trimming took 3 bases from V and 4 from J, leaving 7 bases between them. CDR1 and CDR2 (germline): MNHEY, SMNVEV (reference sequence). The CDR3 spans 13 residues. The CDR3 bases are TGTGCCAGCAGTTTGGCCGGGAATCAGCCCCAGCATTTT. Translating gives CASSLAGNQPQHF.

As DNA, the CDR3 is TGTGCCAGTAGTATGGGGCTAGCGGGGACCCAGTACTTC. It is translated as CASSMGLAGTQYF. The V call is TRBV19, the J call TRBJ2-5, with 8 bases aligning to TRBD2. CDR3 length: 13 residues. From germline, CDR1 is LNHDA and CDR2 SQIVND (reference sequence). V was clipped by 3 bases and J by 7 bases; unmatched bases: 4.